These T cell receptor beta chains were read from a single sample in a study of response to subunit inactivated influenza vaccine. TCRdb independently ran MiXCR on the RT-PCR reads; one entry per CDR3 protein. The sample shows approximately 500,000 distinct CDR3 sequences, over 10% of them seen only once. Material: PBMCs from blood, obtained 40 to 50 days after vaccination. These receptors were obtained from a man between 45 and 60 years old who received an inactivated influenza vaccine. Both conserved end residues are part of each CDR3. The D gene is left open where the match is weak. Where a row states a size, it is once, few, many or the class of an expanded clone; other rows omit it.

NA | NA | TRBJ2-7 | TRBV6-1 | TGTGCCAGCAGACCCGGGTGGGGCTACGAGCAGTACTTC | CASRPGWGYEQYF
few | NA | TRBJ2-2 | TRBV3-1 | TGTGCCAGCAGCCAAGTACACGGGGAGCTGTTTTTT | CASSQVHGELFF
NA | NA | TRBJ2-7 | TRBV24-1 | TGTGCCACCAGTGACCCCAGGAGCTCCTACGAGCAGTACTTC | CATSDPRSSYEQYF
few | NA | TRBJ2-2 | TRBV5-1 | TGCGCCAGCAGCTTGGTCGCAGGGGTGATCACCGGGGAGCTGTTTTTT | CASSLVAGVITGELFF
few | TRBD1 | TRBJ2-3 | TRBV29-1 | TGCAGCGGGATGGGACAGGGGGCTTCAGATACGCAGTATTTT | CSGMGQGASDTQYF
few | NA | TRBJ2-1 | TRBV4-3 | TGCGCCAGCAGCCAAGCCACTCGGGAAAGCGAGCAGTTCTTC | CASSQATRESEQFF
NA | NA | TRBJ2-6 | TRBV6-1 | TGTGCCAGCAGGCCTCGGGACAAAGTTCAGTCTGGGGCCAACGTCCTGACTTTC | CASRPRDKVQSGANVLTF
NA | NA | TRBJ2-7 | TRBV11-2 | TGTGCCAGCAGCTTTACTGATCCTTACGAGCAGTACTTC | CASSFTDPYEQYF
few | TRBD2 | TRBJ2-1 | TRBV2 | TGTGCCAGCAGACTAGCGGGGGGGCTGAATGAGCAGTTCTTC | CASRLAGGLNEQFF
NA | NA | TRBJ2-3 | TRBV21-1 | TGTGCCAGCAGCAAAGACAGTACTAAAGATACGCAGTATTTT | CASSKDSTKDTQYF
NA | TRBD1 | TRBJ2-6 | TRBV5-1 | TGCGCCAGCAGCCCGGACAGGGGGCCCTCTGGGGCCAACGTCCTGACTTTC | CASSPDRGPSGANVLTF
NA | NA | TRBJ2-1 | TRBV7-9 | TGTGCCAGCAGCTTAGCGCAGGGATTTGAGCAGTTCTTC | CASSLAQGFEQFF
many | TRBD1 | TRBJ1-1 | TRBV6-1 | TGTGCCAGCAGGGGGACAGGGGTGAGCACTGAAGCTTTCTTT | CASRGTGVSTEAFF
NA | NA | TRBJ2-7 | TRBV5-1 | TGCGCCAGCAGCCGCCTAGACCCGCGTCTATACGAGCAGTACTTC | CASSRLDPRLYEQYF
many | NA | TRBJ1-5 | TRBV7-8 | TGTGCCAGCAGCTTACAAGGTGGGGAGCAGCCCCAGCATTTT | CASSLQGGEQPQHF
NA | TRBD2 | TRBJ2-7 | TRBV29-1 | TGCAGCGTTGAAGCTAGCGGGGCCGTGGGGTTCTACGAGCAGTACTTC | CSVEASGAVGFYEQYF
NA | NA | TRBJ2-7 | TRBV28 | TGTGCCAGCAGTCCGGGCCGCTGGGGCTACGAGCAGTACTTC | CASSPGRWGYEQYF
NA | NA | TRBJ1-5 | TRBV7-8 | TGTGCCAGCAGCTTTTTGTCGGCAGGTAGCAATCAGCCCCAGCATTTT | CASSFLSAGSNQPQHF
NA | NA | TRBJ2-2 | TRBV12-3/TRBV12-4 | TGTGCCAGCCAGGGGGGAAACACCGGGGAGCTGTTTTTT | CASQGGNTGELFF
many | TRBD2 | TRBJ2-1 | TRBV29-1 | TGCAGCGCAACGGGACTAGGTTACAATGAGCAGTTCTTC | CSATGLGYNEQFF
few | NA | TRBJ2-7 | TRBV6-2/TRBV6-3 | TGTGCCAGCAGTTCGGACACTTCCTACGAGCAGTACTTC | CASSSDTSYEQYF
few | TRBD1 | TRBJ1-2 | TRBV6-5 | TGTGCCAGCAGTTACCCCGACAGGGGTGGTGGCTACACCTTC | CASSYPDRGGGYTF
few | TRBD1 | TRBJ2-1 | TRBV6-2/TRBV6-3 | TGTGCCAGCAGCCAGACCGGACAGGGGTCTGAGCAGTTCTTC | CASSQTGQGSEQFF
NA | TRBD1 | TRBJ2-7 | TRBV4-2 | TGTGCCAGCAGCCCCACCTGGGGACAGGGGGACGAGCAGTACTTC | CASSPTWGQGDEQYF
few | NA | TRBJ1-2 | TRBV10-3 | TGTGCCATCAGTGAAAGGGGCGAGAACTATGGCTACACCTTC | CAISERGENYGYTF
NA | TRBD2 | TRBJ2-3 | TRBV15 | TGTGCCACCGGCAGAGGGGAGGGTGGCACAGATACGCAGTATTTT | CATGRGEGGTDTQYF